The 17 T cell receptor beta chains in this list originate from one sample, sequenced in a study of regulatory T cells in long-lasting Graves disease. Time point in this sample: newly diagnosed GD, antithyroid drugs for less than 3 months. Construction of the TCR library relied on RNA isolated from PBMCs. CDR3 regions were amplified by Arm-PCR using iRepertoire HTBI primers to build TCR beta libraries. TCRdb reprocessed the multiplex PCR reads via MiXCR and lists one record per CDR3 protein. The sample includes some 460,000 distinct CDR3 sequences, roughly 17% of them seen just once. These data were also filed under a second study, of T cells in Graves' hyperthyroidism and ophthalmopathy.

The specimen was peripheral blood mononuclear cells (PBMCs), collected at new diagnosis, from a patient treated with antithyroid drugs. Receptors originate from a man in his forties with Graves disease.

This clonotype was seen a handful of times. A single base separates this from a much larger clone, so it may be a read error. The chain recombines TRBV2 with TRBJ1-6, with unresolved D. Germline-derived CDR1 and CDR2 are SNHLY and FYNNEI. The CDR3 consists of 15 residues. The CDR3: CASSEFDGRRSPPHF. The CDR3, as DNA: TGTGCCAGCAGTGAATTTGACGGGAGACGTTCACCCCCCCACTTT.

This clonotype was seen a handful of times. The chain joins TRBV19 to TRBJ1-1; no reliable D call. The CDR3 is made up of 13 amino acids. V lost 2 bases and J 1 base, leaving 5 bases between the germline ends. Germline V CDR1 and CDR2: LNHDA, SQIVND (reference sequence). CDR3 in DNA: TGTGCCAGTAGTATACAGCCGAACACTGAAGCTTTCTTT. Amino acids: CASSIQPNTEAFF.

There are many counts of this clonotype. The J gene is TRBJ1-2, the V gene TRBV6-1, with 7 bases fitting TRBD1. Germline V gives CDR1 MNHNS, CDR2 SASEGT. The V segment lost 6 bases and the J segment 8 bases; nucleotides outside the gene matches: 9. There are 13 residues in the CDR3. CDR3 sequence reads: CASSQTGDSGYTF. The CDR3 DNA reads TGTGCCAGCAGCCAAACAGGGGATAGCGGCTACACCTTC.

This clonotype was counted between two and nine times. This chain uses TRBV29-1 with TRBJ2-5; D uncertain. Per the germline V gene, CDR1 is SQVTM and CDR2 is ANQGSEA. This CDR3 comprises 13 residues. V gave up 1 base and J gave up 5 bases, with 11 bases separating them. The CDR3 loop reads CSVEVVVGETQYF. CDR3 sequence (DNA): TGCAGCGTTGAAGTAGTAGTAGGGGAGACCCAGTACTTC.

This clonotype was seen many times. V usage is TRBV6-1 and J usage is TRBJ2-7; TRBD1 matches 8 bases. Looked up from germline, CDR1 is MNHNS and CDR2 is SASEGT. The CDR3 is 13 amino acids. The ends lost 6 bases at V and 3 bases at J; junction bases unmatched: 4. CDR3 amino acids: CASRDRAHYEQYF. The CDR3 region has the DNA TGTGCCAGCAGGGACAGGGCACACTACGAGCAGTACTTC.

This clonotype appeared a few times. The genes are TRBV29-1 and TRBJ2-1, with 8 bases matching TRBD2. Trimming at V came to 3 bases and at J to 9 bases, leaving 16 bases not matched to a gene. CDR1 SQVTM and CDR2 ANQGSEA come from the germline V gene. The CDR3 sequence is 16 residues long. As DNA, the CDR3 is TGCAGCGTTGAGATCCCAGGACTAGCATTTTTTCTTGAGCAGTTCTTC. Encoded protein: CSVEIPGLAFFLEQFF.

This clonotype was found many times. This chain uses TRBV11-2 with TRBJ2-7; TRBD1 is a possible D gene (5 bases). The V gene's germline CDR1 is SGHAT and CDR2 FQNNGV. The length of the CDR3 is 14 residues. V was trimmed by 5 bases and J by 2 bases, leaving 13 bases between them. The CDR3 here is CASSPWGKTYEQYF. The CDR3 nucleotides are TGTGCCAGCAGCCCCTGGGGCAAGACCTACGAGCAGTACTTC.

V and J are TRBV28 and TRBJ1-2; 9 bases line up with TRBD1. V trimming: 4 bases; J trimming: 8 bases; junction bases outside the gene matches: 11. The CDR3 runs 15 residues. Germline V CDR1 and CDR2: MDHEN, SYDVKM. The CDR3 is CASSSPTGGGDGYTF. In DNA form, the CDR3 reads TGTGCCAGCAGTTCCCCAACAGGGGGCGGGGACGGCTACACCTTC.

Concerning this clonotype: With a far larger clone one base away, a read error is the likely cause. The chain recombines TRBV2 with TRBJ2-7; D gene uncertain. Trimming removed 7 bases from V and 7 bases from J, with 23 bases in between. The CDR3 extends over 15 amino acids. Germline CDR1 SNHLY, CDR2 FYNNEI. CDR3 protein: CASTQMGLSYNEQYF. CDR3 coding DNA: TGTGCCAGCACTCAAATGGGTTTATCCTACAATGAGCAGTACTTC. Full variable domain (outside the CDR3, taken from reference TRBV2 and TRBJ2-7): EPEVTQTPSHQVTQMGQEVILRCVPISNHLYFYWYRQILGQKVEFLVSFYNNEISEKSEIFDDQFSVERPDGSNFTLKIRSTKLEDSAMYFCASTQMGLSYNEQYFGPGTRLTVT.

This clonotype was observed at least ten times. The rearrangement uses TRBV18 and TRBJ2-7, with D possibly being TRBD1 (5 bases). Trimming took 3 bases from V and 2 from J, leaving 11 bases between them. CDR3 length: 14 amino acids. Germline V lookup: CDR1 KGHSH, CDR2 LQKENI. CDR3: CASSPDRSTYEQYF. CDR3 coding DNA: TGTGCCAGCTCACCTGACAGAAGCACCTACGAGCAGTACTTC.

As to this clonotype: A much more abundant neighbour one base away suggests this may be a read error. This chain joins TRBV28 and TRBJ2-5, with 7 bases fitting TRBD1. CDR1 MDHEN and CDR2 SYDVKM come from the germline V gene. Trimming at V came to 8 bases and at J to 1 base, leaving 10 bases not matched to a gene. This CDR3 spans 15 amino acids. CDR3: CASGSSGTVQETQYF. CDR3 bases: TGTGCCAGCGGTTCCTCCGGGACAGTCCAAGAGACCCAGTACTTC.

V gene TRBV7-9 combines with J gene TRBJ2-1, with TRBD2 matching 7 bases. The J segment lost 7 bases and the V segment lost 5 bases, leaving 14 bases of the junction unmatched. Germline loops: CDR1 SEHNR, CDR2 FQNEAQ (reference sequence). The CDR3 consists of 16 residues. CDR3 sequence: CASSPLAGDGVNEQFF. The DNA for the CDR3 is TGTGCCAGCAGCCCTCTGGCGGGAGATGGTGTAAATGAGCAGTTCTTC.

This clonotype was detected many times. J is TRBJ1-4 and V is TRBV30; D unresolved. Germline V gene data show CDR1 as GTSNPN and CDR2 as SVGIG (reference sequence). V shed 4 bases and J shed 0 bases, with 9 bases lying between them. CDR3 length: 14 residues. The DNA of the CDR3 is TGTGCCTGGACCCGCCAGGCAACTAATGAAAAACTGTTTTTT. Translating it yields CAWTRQATNEKLFF.

This clonotype was detected many times. The rearrangement uses TRBV11-3 and TRBJ2-2; 9 bases are a match to TRBD2. V was clipped by 0 bases and J by 2 bases; unmatched bases: 7. The germline gives CDR1 SGHNT, CDR2 YENEEA. The CDR3 extends over 18 amino acids. The CDR3 coding sequence is TGTGCCAGCAGCTTAGATCCATTTAGCGGGAGTAACACCGGGGAGCTGTTTTTT. This sequence encodes CASSLDPFSGSNTGELFF. Drawing the rest from reference TRBV11-3 and TRBJ2-2, the complete variable domain is EAGVVQSPRYKIIEKKQPVAFWCNPISGHNTLYWYLQNLGQGPELLIRYENEEAVDDSQLPKDRFSAERLKGVDSTLKIQPAELGDSAVYLCASSLDPFSGSNTGELFFGEGSRLTVL.

This clonotype came up a few times. The chain joins TRBV5-1 to TRBJ2-2, with D unresolved. The V gene lost 1 base and the J gene lost 6 bases, with 7 bases spanning the gap. The CDR3 has 13 amino acids. Germline lookup yields CDR1 SGHRS and CDR2 YFSETQ. Written as DNA, the CDR3 is TGCGCCAGCAGCTTGCTAACACCCGGGGAGCTGTTTTTT. It codes for CASSLLTPGELFF. The whole variable domain, remainder taken from reference TRBV5-1 and TRBJ2-2, is KAGVTQTPRYLIKTRGQQVTLSCSPISGHRSVSWYQQTPGQGLQFLFEYFSETQRNKGNFPGRFSGRQFSNSRSEMNVSTLELGDSALYLCASSLLTPGELFFGEGSRLTVL.

This clonotype was counted at least ten times. The CDR3 is CASSYQGRDTEAFF. The CDR3 DNA follows: TGTGCCAGCTCGTATCAGGGTAGGGACACTGAAGCTTTCTTT. The chain uses TRBV18 and TRBJ1-1; maybe TRBD1 (5 bases). V was clipped by 6 bases and J by 3 bases, with 14 bases between them. This CDR3 spans 14 amino acids. CDR1 is KGHSH, CDR2 LQKENI, per germline.

This sequence joins TRBV3-1 and TRBJ2-7; TRBD1 or TRBD2 may be the D gene (5 bases each). The CDR3 is made up of 15 amino acids. Germline V CDR1 and CDR2: LGHDT, YNNKEL (reference sequence). The V gene lost 5 bases and the J gene lost 2 bases, with 16 bases spanning the gap. DNA of the CDR3: TGTGCCAGCAGCAGTCACCCGGGGACCACCTACGAGCAGTACTTC. Its translation is CASSSHPGTTYEQYF.